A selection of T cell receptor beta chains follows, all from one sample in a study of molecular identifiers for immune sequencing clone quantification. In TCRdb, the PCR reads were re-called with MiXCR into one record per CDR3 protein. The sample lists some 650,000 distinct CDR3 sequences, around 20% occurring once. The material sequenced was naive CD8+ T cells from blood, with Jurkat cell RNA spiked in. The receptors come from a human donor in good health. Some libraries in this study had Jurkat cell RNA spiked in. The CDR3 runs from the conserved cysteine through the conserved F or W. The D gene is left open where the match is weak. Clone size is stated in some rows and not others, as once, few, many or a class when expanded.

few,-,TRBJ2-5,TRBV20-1,TGCAGTGCTAGAGATGGTTTTGGACTATACGAGACCCAGTACTTC,CSARDGFGLYETQYF
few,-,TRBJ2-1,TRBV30,TGTGCCTGGAGTGTACAGAGCGGACCCTACAATGAGCAGTTCTTC,CAWSVQSGPYNEQFF
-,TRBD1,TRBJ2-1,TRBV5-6,TGTGCCAGCAGCTCCCGGAGAATGACAGGGGCCGATGGTGAGCAGTTCTTC,CASSSRRMTGADGEQFF
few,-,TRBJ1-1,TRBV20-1,TGCAGTGCTAGAGAGGGGGGGGGGTCGGACACTGAAGCTTTCTTT,CSAREGGGSDTEAFF
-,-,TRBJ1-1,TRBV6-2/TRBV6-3,TGTGCCAGCAGTTACTCCGGGGACCCAAACACTGAAGCTTTCTTT,CASSYSGDPNTEAFF
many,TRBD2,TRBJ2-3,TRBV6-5,TGTGCCAGCAGTTACTCCCCCCTAGCGGGTACAGATACGCAGTATTTT,CASSYSPLAGTDTQYF
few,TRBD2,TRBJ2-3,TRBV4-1,TGCGCCAGCAGGTCTAGCGGGGGGACAGATACGCAGTATTTT,CASRSSGGTDTQYF
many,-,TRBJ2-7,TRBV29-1,TGCAGCGTAGTTCCCGGGATTTACTCCTACGAGCAGTACTTC,CSVVPGIYSYEQYF
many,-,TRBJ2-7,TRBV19,TGTGCCAGTAGCCCCCACGGCGGCTACTCCTACGAGCAGTACTTC,CASSPHGGYSYEQYF
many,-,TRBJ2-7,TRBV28,TGTGCCAGCAGTTTCCGTAGCACGTGGTACGAGCAGTACTTC,CASSFRSTWYEQYF
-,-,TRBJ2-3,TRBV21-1,TGTGCCAGCAGCCATACATACCGTCAGCCTAGCACAGATACGCAGTATTTT,CASSHTYRQPSTDTQYF
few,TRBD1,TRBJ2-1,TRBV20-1,TGCAGTGCTCTGGGGACAGCTTACAATGAGCAGTTCTTC,CSALGTAYNEQFF
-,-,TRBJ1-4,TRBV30,TGTGCCTGGAGTCCCTGGGCAGGCCCTAATGAAAAACTGTTTTTT,CAWSPWAGPNEKLFF
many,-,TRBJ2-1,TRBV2,TGTGCCAGCAGTGGGGGGAAGGGGCAGTTCTTC,CASSGGKGQFF
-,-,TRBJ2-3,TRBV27,TGTGCCAGCGGTTTAGAGGGGGTGGGCACAGATACGCAGTATTTT,CASGLEGVGTDTQYF
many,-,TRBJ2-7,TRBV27,TGTGCCAGCAGTTTAAAGGACCCCGGCCCCTACGAGCAGTACTTC,CASSLKDPGPYEQYF
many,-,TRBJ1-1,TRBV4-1,TGCGCCAGCAGCCGGACTAGGACAGATCGAGCTTTCTTT,CASSRTRTDRAFF
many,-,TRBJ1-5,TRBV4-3,TGCGCCAGCAGCCAACGAACGGGTCGGCGCAATCAGCCCCAGCATTTT,CASSQRTGRRNQPQHF
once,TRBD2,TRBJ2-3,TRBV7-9,TGTGCCAGCAGCCTGGGGCCGGGAGGAGTAACAGATACGCAGTATTTT,CASSLGPGGVTDTQYF
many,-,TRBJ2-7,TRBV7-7,TGTGCCAGCAGCTTCTCCGGGGAAGCCTACGAGCAGTACTTC,CASSFSGEAYEQYF
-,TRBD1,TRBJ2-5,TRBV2,TGTGCCGGCAGTGGAGGGACAGGAGGGGAGACCCAGTACTTC,CAGSGGTGGETQYF
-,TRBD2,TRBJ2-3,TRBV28,TGTGCCAGCAGGACTAGCGGGGGGGGAGATACGCAGTATTTT,CASRTSGGGDTQYF
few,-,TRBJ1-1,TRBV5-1,TGCGCCAGCAGCTGGGGGGTGGGTTATGAAGCTTTCTTT,CASSWGVGYEAFF
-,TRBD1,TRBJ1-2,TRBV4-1,TGCGCCAGCAGCCAAGAGGAGGGGGCATTAAATGGCTACACCTTC,CASSQEEGALNGYTF
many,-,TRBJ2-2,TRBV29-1,TGCAGCACCAGGGCAGAGAACACCGGGGAGCTGTTTTTT,CSTRAENTGELFF
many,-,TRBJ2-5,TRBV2,TGTGCCAGCAGTGAGAGGTCGGGCAGAAGAGTCTTCCAAGAGACCCAGTACTTC,CASSERSGRRVFQETQYF
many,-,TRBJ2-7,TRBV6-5,TGTGCCAGCAGTTACTTTCAGAACTACGAGCAGTACTTC,CASSYFQNYEQYF
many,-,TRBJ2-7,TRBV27,TGTGCCAGCAGTTTAAGTGCCGGGAATTCCTACGAGCAGTACTTC,CASSLSAGNSYEQYF
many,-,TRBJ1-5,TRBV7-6,TGTGCCAGCAGCTTAGGGATCAATCAGCCCCAGCATTTT,CASSLGINQPQHF
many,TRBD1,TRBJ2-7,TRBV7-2,TGTGCCAGCAGCTCCTGGACAGGGACCTACGAGCAGTACTTC,CASSSWTGTYEQYF
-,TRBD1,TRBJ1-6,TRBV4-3,TGCGCCAGCAGCCAAGATCGACAGGGGATTAATTCACCCCTCCACTTT,CASSQDRQGINSPLHF
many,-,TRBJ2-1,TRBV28,TGTGCCAGCAGTTTCAGGGGACTACCTGAGCAGTTCTTC,CASSFRGLPEQFF
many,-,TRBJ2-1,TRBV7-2,TGTGCCAGCAGCTTGCTAGGGGGACCCTACAATGAGCAGTTCTTC,CASSLLGGPYNEQFF
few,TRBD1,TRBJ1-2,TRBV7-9,TGTGCCAGCAGCCCCTCCGGGACAGACTATGGCTACACCTTC,CASSPSGTDYGYTF
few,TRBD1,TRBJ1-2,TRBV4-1,TGCGCCAGCAGCCGAGTCGGTACAGGGGGCTATGGCTACACCTTC,CASSRVGTGGYGYTF
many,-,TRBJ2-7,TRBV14,TGTGCCAGCAGCCGAGGACAGAGCTCCTACGAGCAGTACTTC,CASSRGQSSYEQYF
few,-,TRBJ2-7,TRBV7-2,TGTGCCAGCAGCCAACGACAGGCCTTCGCGTCCTACGAGCAGTACTTC,CASSQRQAFASYEQYF
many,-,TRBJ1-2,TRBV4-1,TGCGCCAGCAGCCCCTCTAGACAGCGTGGTGACTATGGCTACACCTTC,CASSPSRQRGDYGYTF
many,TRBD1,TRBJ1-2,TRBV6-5,TGTGCCAGCAGTTCGCTCGGACAGGGGGGAAGTGGCTACTATGGCTACACCTTC,CASSSLGQGGSGYYGYTF
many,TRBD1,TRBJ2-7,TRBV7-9,TGTGCCAGCAGCCGACGGGACAGGGGGTTCCAGTACTTC,CASSRRDRGFQYF
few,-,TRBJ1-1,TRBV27,TGTGCCAGCAGTTTAGCGCCGGCGGGGGTTGGCACTGAAGCTTTCTTT,CASSLAPAGVGTEAFF
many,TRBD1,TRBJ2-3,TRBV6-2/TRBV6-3,TGTGCCAGCAGCGGACAGGGGGCCCGCCCCACAGATACGCAGTATTTT,CASSGQGARPTDTQYF
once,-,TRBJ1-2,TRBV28,TGTGCCAGCAACCTCAGTGAGACTTTCTATGGCTACACCTTC,CASNLSETFYGYTF
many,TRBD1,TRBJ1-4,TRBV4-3,TGCGCCAGCAGCCAAGATGAGGACAGGGGTAATGAAAAACTGTTTTTT,CASSQDEDRGNEKLFF
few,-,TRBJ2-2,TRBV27,TGTGCCAGCAGCCCGGGGTCAGGGGTTAACACCGGGGAGCTGTTTTTT,CASSPGSGVNTGELFF
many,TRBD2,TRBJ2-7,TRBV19,TGTGCCAGTAGTATAGGTAGCGGGACTTCCTACGAGCAGTACTTC,CASSIGSGTSYEQYF
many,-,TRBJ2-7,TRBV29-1,TGCAGCGTTCGGTACGAGGGCCCCTACGAGCAGTACTTC,CSVRYEGPYEQYF
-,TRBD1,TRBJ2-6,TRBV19,TGTGCCAGTAGTACGGGACAGCGCTCTGGGGCCAACGTCCTGACTTTC,CASSTGQRSGANVLTF
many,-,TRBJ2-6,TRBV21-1,TGTGCCAGCAGGCAGGGGGTTAACGTCCTGACTTTC,CASRQGVNVLTF
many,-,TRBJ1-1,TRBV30,TGTGCCTGGAGTGGGGGGGACGCAATGAACACTGAAGCTTTCTTT,CAWSGGDAMNTEAFF
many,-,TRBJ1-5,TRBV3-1,TGTGCCAGCAGCCCAACCCCCGGGACGGGGCAGCCCCAGCATTTT,CASSPTPGTGQPQHF